The 19 T cell receptor beta chains given below trace back to one sample, sequenced in a study of blood T cell repertoires in COVID-19. Profiled with immunoSEQ multiplex PCR; TCRdb holds only in-frame clones, not every one. There are about 210,000 clones in the sample; 88% occur only once, and 1.5% lies in the top ten. The sequencing sample was made of peripheral blood. Receptor source: a man between 18 and 29 years old with active or convalescent COVID-19.

J is TRBJ2-7 and V is TRBV18; 7 bases line up with TRBD1. This CDR3 has 14 amino acids. CDR1 is KGHSH and CDR2 is LQKENI in the germline V gene. With V trimmed by 3 bases and J by 3 bases, 5 bases remained unmatched. The CDR3 sequence: CASSPLGQDYEQYF. The CDR3 nucleotides read TGTGCCAGCTCACCTCTCGGACAGGACTACGAGCAGTACTTC. Based on the CDR3 plus reference TRBV18 and TRBJ2-7, the full variable domain is NAGVMQNPRHLVRRRGQEARLRCSPMKGHSHVYWYRQLPEEGLKFMVYLQKENIIDESGMPKERFSAEFPKEGPSILRIQQVVRGDSAAYFCASSPLGQDYEQYFGPGTRLTVT.

The count of this clone is one. The rearrangement joins TRBV24-1 to TRBJ2-1; 11 bases line up with TRBD1. Germline loops: CDR1 KGHDR, CDR2 SFDVKD. J lost 8 bases, V lost 7 bases, and 12 bases had no gene match. The CDR3 has 16 residues. CDR3: CATSTTGQGARDEQFF. The CDR3 DNA reads as TGTGCCACCAGCACCACAGGACAGGGGGCTCGGGATGAGCAGTTCTTC.

The gene calls are TRBV4-2 and TRBJ2-1; 8 nucleotides agree with TRBD2. Trimming removed 3 bases from V and 9 bases from J; junction bases left unmatched: 13. The CDR3 has 16 residues. The V gene's germline CDR1 is LGHNA and CDR2 YNFKEQ. As DNA, the CDR3 is TGTGCCAGCAGCCAGAGTAGCGGGAAGGCTTTCGCTGAGCAGTTCTTC. Protein: CASSQSSGKAFAEQFF.

V gene TRBV30 combines with J gene TRBJ2-5; no firm D call. The CDR3 sequence is 11 residues long. The V end lost 2 bases, the J end lost 10 bases, and 11 bases lay between the germline ends. Germline CDR1 is GTSNPN and CDR2 is SVGIG (reference sequence). The CDR3 DNA reads TGTGCCTGGAGTTGGGCCCAAGACCAGTACTTC. It translates to CAWSWAQDQYF.

The chain links TRBV6-1 to TRBJ1-3, with 8 bases lining up with TRBD1. The CDR3 extends over 15 amino acids. After removal of 3 bases from V and 2 bases from J, the junction contained 3 bases not matched to a gene. Germline CDR1 is MNHNS and CDR2 is SASEGT. The CDR3, as DNA: TGTGCCAGCAGTGATTCGACAGGGGCTGGAAACACCATATATTTT. Its protein is CASSDSTGAGNTIYF.

The chain is built from TRBV2 and TRBJ2-1; 14 nucleotides line up with TRBD2. After removal of 6 bases from V and 9 bases from J, the junction contained 13 bases not matched to a gene. The CDR3 is 17 residues long. Germline CDR1 and CDR2: SNHLY and FYNNEI. In DNA form, the CDR3 reads TGTGCCAGCAGCCTGACTAGCGGGAGGGCCGGGGTAGTTGAGCAGTTCTTC. Translation: CASSLTSGRAGVVEQFF.

The sample holds a few counts of this clone. The CDR3 sequence is CASSLANQPQHF. CDR3 coding DNA: TGTGCCAGCAGCTTAGCGAATCAGCCCCAGCATTTT. V is TRBV11-2 and J is TRBJ1-5; no clear D. The germline CDR1 and CDR2 sequences are SGHAT and FQNNGV. V was shortened by 1 base and J by 4 bases, with 2 bases between the two germline ends. CDR3 size: 12 residues. The whole variable domain, filled in from reference TRBV11-2 and TRBJ1-5, reads EAGVAQSPRYKIIEKRQSVAFWCNPISGHATLYWYQQILGQGPKLLIQFQNNGVVDDSQLPKDRFSAERLKGVDSTLKIQPAKLEDSAVYLCASSLANQPQHFGDGTRLSIL.

The V gene is TRBV27, the J gene TRBJ1-5; D is unresolved. This CDR3 has 14 amino acids. The V and J ends lost 3 bases and 3 bases respectively, with 9 bases between them. The germline gives CDR1 MNHEY, CDR2 SMNVEV (reference sequence). CDR3 coding DNA: TGTGCCAGCAGTTTCCACGGTCACAATCAGCCCCAGCATTTT. Translation gives CASSFHGHNQPQHF.

The rearrangement links TRBV5-1 to TRBJ1-2; D gene unclear. Trimming removed 2 bases from V and 7 bases from J, with 12 bases in between. Per the germline V gene, CDR1 is SGHRS and CDR2 is YFSETQ. The CDR3 is made up of 13 amino acids. CDR3 protein: CASSLERDSGYTF. As DNA, the CDR3 is TGCGCCAGCAGCTTAGAGAGGGATTCTGGCTACACCTTC. Filled out from reference TRBV5-1 and TRBJ1-2, the complete variable domain reads KAGVTQTPRYLIKTRGQQVTLSCSPISGHRSVSWYQQTPGQGLQFLFEYFSETQRNKGNFPGRFSGRQFSNSRSEMNVSTLELGDSALYLCASSLERDSGYTFGSGTRLTVV.

J is TRBJ1-2 and V is TRBV27; 9 bases are shared with TRBD1. The junction had 8 bases not matched to a gene; V was cut back by 10 bases and J by 5 bases. Germline V gene sequence: CDR1 MNHEY, CDR2 SMNVEV (reference sequence). CDR3 length: 13 amino acids. The CDR3 region has the DNA TGTGCCACCGCCGACAGGGGGGGTTATGGCTACACCTTC. Encoded protein: CATADRGGYGYTF.

The chain employs TRBV5-1 and TRBJ2-7; TRBD2 might be the D (5 bases). CDR3 size: 13 residues. In germline, CDR1 is SGHRS, CDR2 YFSETQ. V lost 4 bases to trimming and J lost 3 bases, with 11 bases between them. This CDR3 is CASSLDYLYEQYF. Here the CDR3 DNA reads TGCGCCAGCAGCCTAGACTACCTCTACGAGCAGTACTTC. Full variable domain (outside the CDR3, taken from reference TRBV5-1 and TRBJ2-7): KAGVTQTPRYLIKTRGQQVTLSCSPISGHRSVSWYQQTPGQGLQFLFEYFSETQRNKGNFPGRFSGRQFSNSRSEMNVSTLELGDSALYLCASSLDYLYEQYFGPGTRLTVT.

The chain uses TRBV15 and TRBJ2-5; 11 bases fit TRBD2. CDR1 and CDR2 (germline): LNHNV, YYDKDF (reference sequence). The V and J ends lost 0 bases and 5 bases, in that order; junction bases with no gene match: 5. There are 16 residues in the CDR3. CDR3 sequence reads: CATSRDLAGGGETQYF. CDR3 in DNA: TGTGCCACCAGCAGAGATCTAGCGGGAGGAGGGGAGACCCAGTACTTC.

The CDR3 sequence is CAWRPTGGPYGYTF. CDR3 coding DNA: TGTGCCTGGAGGCCTACAGGGGGCCCCTATGGCTACACCTTC. J is TRBJ1-2 and V is TRBV30, with 9 bases lining up with TRBD1. Germline-derived CDR1 and CDR2 are GTSNPN and SVGIG (reference sequence). V was clipped by 3 bases and J by 4 bases; unmatched bases: 6. CDR3 length: 14 amino acids.

This chain uses TRBV2 with TRBJ1-4, with D uncertain. There are 12 residues in the CDR3. Looked up from germline, CDR1 is SNHLY and CDR2 is FYNNEI. V was trimmed by 5 bases and J by 6 bases, leaving 7 bases between them. The CDR3 here is CASSYSYEKLFF. The CDR3, as DNA: TGTGCCAGCAGTTATAGTTATGAAAAACTGTTTTTT.

CDR3 region: CASRLDRSGNTIYF. CDR3 DNA sequence: TGTGCAAGTCGCTTAGACAGGTCTGGAAACACCATATATTTT. The V and J genes are TRBV12-2 and TRBJ1-3; the table's D call, TRBD1, was not checked against the DNA. TRBV12-2 is noted as a pseudogene. CDR3 length: 14 residues.

The V gene is TRBV6-1, the J gene TRBJ2-1; D may be TRBD1 (6 bases). Looked up from germline, CDR1 is MNHNS and CDR2 is SASEGT. The CDR3 consists of 16 residues. The V gene lost 4 bases and the J gene lost 3 bases, with 16 bases spanning the gap. CDR3 sequence reads: CASSANTGSDYNEQFF. The CDR3 bases are TGTGCCAGCAGTGCAAATACAGGGAGCGACTACAATGAGCAGTTCTTC.

The sample holds a few counts of this clone. The chain uses TRBV30 and TRBJ2-7, with a weak D call TRBD2 (5 bases). The CDR3 spans 12 residues. Germline CDR1 reads GTSNPN; CDR2 reads SVGIG (reference sequence). With 5 bases removed from V and 0 bases from J, the gap between germline ends came to 8 bases. The CDR3 DNA reads as TGTGCCTGGGAAGCGGTCTCCTACGAGCAGTACTTC. Translation: CAWEAVSYEQYF.

The chain combines TRBV4-2 with TRBJ1-1, with TRBD1 matching 9 bases. CDR3 length: 17 residues. V dropped 2 bases and J dropped 7; count of bases not matched to a gene: 14. CDR1 LGHNA and CDR2 YNFKEQ come from the germline V gene. The CDR3 spells CASSQPLTWTGDGEAFF. The CDR3 DNA sequence: TGTGCCAGCAGCCAACCATTAACTTGGACAGGGGACGGTGAAGCTTTCTTT.

The rearrangement joins TRBV5-4 to TRBJ2-5; weak D call: TRBD2 (6 bases). V was trimmed by 4 bases and J by 0 bases, leaving 7 bases between them. CDR1 is SGHNT and CDR2 is YYREEE in the germline V gene (reference sequence). The CDR3 runs 13 residues. CDR3 nucleotide sequence: TGTGCCAGCAGCGGGGGGTACCAAGAGACCCAGTACTTC. Protein: CASSGGYQETQYF.